Described below is a single T cell receptor beta chain sequence and its context. The sample originates from a study of blood T cell repertoires in COVID-19. TCRdb's table, derived via immunoSEQ multiplex PCR, lists solely in-frame clones and lacks some. The table has around 140,000 clones, about 87% seen once; the top ten hold around 6.1%. V shed 7 bases and J 5 bases; nucleotides not matched to a gene: 11. CDR1 and CDR2 from the germline V gene are SQVTM and ANQGSEA. The CDR3 runs to 14 residues. Sequencing was performed on peripheral blood. The rearrangement links TRBV29-1 to TRBJ2-5; 9 nucleotides align to TRBD1. The clonotype was recovered from a man aged 80 or over with acute or convalescent COVID-19. Here the CDR3 reads CSGNGQGSGETQYF. The CDR3 DNA reads TGCAGCGGGAACGGACAGGGGAGCGGTGAGACCCAGTACTTC. Combining the CDR3 with reference TRBV29-1 and TRBJ2-5 gives the whole variable domain SAVISQKPSRDICQRGTSLTIQCQVDSQVTMMFWYRQQPGQSLTLIATANQGSEATYESGFVIDKFPISRPNLTFSTLTVSNMSPEDSSIYLCSGNGQGSGETQYFGPGTRLLVL.